What follows are 30 T cell receptor beta chains derived from one specimen sequenced in a study of cytomegalovirus exposure and HLA in healthy donors. TCRdb's table, derived via immunoSEQ multiplex PCR, lists solely in-frame clones and lacks some. The table shows about 120,000 clones, with around 88% occurring only once. Sequences were obtained from PBMCs. The source is a young man in good health and CMV-seronegative.

Of note for this clone: Germline and junction disagree at one end, which may indicate a read error. For the CDR3, the DNA is TGTGCCTGTCTTCCGGGACTGCATTTT. It is translated as CACLPGLHF. The chain couples TRBV30 to TRBJ2-3, with D possibly TRBD2 on 6 matching bases. Germline CDR1 reads GTSNPN; CDR2 reads SVGIG (reference sequence). CDR3 length: 9 amino acids.

The chain recombines TRBV7-9 with TRBJ2-1, with TRBD2 identical over 10 bases. V dropped 3 bases and J dropped 6; count of bases not matched to a gene: 2. This CDR3 is built from 14 residues. Germline V CDR1 and CDR2: SEHNR, FQNEAQ (reference sequence). The CDR3 loop reads CASSFQREGNEQFF. CDR3 DNA: TGTGCCAGCAGCTTCCAGCGGGAGGGCAATGAGCAGTTCTTC. The whole variable domain, remainder taken from reference TRBV7-9 and TRBJ2-1, is DTGVSQNPRHKITKRGQNVTFRCDPISEHNRLYWYRQTLGQGPEFLTYFQNEAQLEKSRLLSDRFSAERPKGSFSTLEIQRTEQGDSAMYLCASSFQREGNEQFFGPGTRLTVL.

J is TRBJ2-3 and V is TRBV29-1; TRBD2 matches 7 bases. This CDR3 has 13 amino acids. Germline V gene lookup returns CDR1 SQVTM and CDR2 ANQGSEA. With V trimmed by 4 bases and J by 3 bases, 4 bases remained unmatched. The CDR3 here is CSVGGGGTDTQYF. The DNA for the CDR3 is TGCAGCGTTGGGGGGGGAGGGACAGATACGCAGTATTTT.

This clone was seen only once. CDR3 bases: TGTGCCAGCAGTTACCCCAGCGGGGGGGCTGTAAATGAGCAGTTCTTC. Protein sequence: CASSYPSGGAVNEQFF. The gene calls are TRBV6-5 and TRBJ2-1; 10 bases agree with TRBD2. CDR1 and CDR2 (germline): MNHEY, SVGAGI. After removal of 2 bases from V and 7 bases from J, the junction contained 8 bases not matched to a gene. The CDR3 is made up of 16 amino acids.

In its sample, this clone was seen once. The CDR3, as DNA: TGCGCCAGCAGCCAAGTTCGCGGCGAGCAGTACTTC. Translation: CASSQVRGEQYF. The chain links TRBV4-1 to TRBJ2-7, with no clear D. The germline V and J ends were trimmed by 1 base and 6 bases, with 7 bases remaining between them. This CDR3 region has 12 residues. CDR1 and CDR2 from the germline V gene are MGHRA and YSYEKL.

V gene TRBV5-6 combines with J gene TRBJ1-2; D possibly corresponds to TRBD1 (6 bases). Germline CDR1 reads SGHDT; CDR2 reads YYEEEE. The V and J ends lost 0 bases and 1 base respectively, with 13 bases between them. This CDR3 has 16 amino acids. The CDR3 sequence: CASSLGPTGINYGYTF. The CDR3 coding sequence is TGTGCCAGCAGCTTGGGCCCGACAGGAATTAACTATGGCTACACCTTC. The full variable domain, completed using reference TRBV5-6 and TRBJ1-2, is DAGVTQSPTHLIKTRGQQVTLRCSPKSGHDTVSWYQQALGQGPQFIFQYYEEEERQRGNFPDRFSGHQFPNYSSELNVNALLLGDSALYLCASSLGPTGINYGYTFGSGTRLTVV.

The J gene is TRBJ2-2, the V gene TRBV30, with 8 bases matching TRBD1. V lost 2 bases to trimming and J lost 8 bases; unmatched junction nucleotides: 7. This CDR3 has 14 residues. Per germline, CDR1 GTSNPN and CDR2 SVGIG (reference sequence). The CDR3 DNA follows: TGTGCCTGGAGTCCGGGACAGGCGTTAGGGGAGCTGTTTTTT. Residues: CAWSPGQALGELFF.

V and J are TRBV7-9 and TRBJ2-5, with TRBD1 matching 10 bases. The CDR3 has 16 amino acids. V dropped 5 bases and J dropped 4; count of bases not matched to a gene: 10. From germline, CDR1 is SEHNR and CDR2 FQNEAQ (reference sequence). CDR3 loop: CASSRTGDRGRETQYF. Here the CDR3 DNA reads TGTGCCAGCAGCAGGACAGGCGACAGGGGGCGAGAGACCCAGTACTTC.

The chain employs TRBV5-4 and TRBJ2-3, with D perhaps TRBD1 (6 bases). In germline, CDR1 is SGHNT, CDR2 YYREEE (reference sequence). V lost 5 bases, J lost 4 bases, and 20 bases lay in between. The CDR3 covers 16 residues. CDR3 sequence reads: CASRQRAGTLADTQYF. CDR3 in DNA: TGTGCCAGCAGGCAAAGGGCAGGGACACTGGCAGATACGCAGTATTTT.

This CDR3 is CASSQANTEAFF. As DNA, the CDR3 is TGTGCCAGCAGTCAGGCGAACACTGAAGCTTTCTTT. The rearrangement joins TRBV6-5 to TRBJ1-1; D not certain. The CDR3 has 12 amino acids. The V gene lost 5 bases and the J gene lost 1 base, with 5 bases spanning the gap. The germline gives CDR1 MNHEY, CDR2 SVGAGI.

The V call is TRBV6-1, the J call TRBJ1-5; tentative D call: TRBD1 (5 bases). In germline, CDR1 is MNHNS, CDR2 SASEGT. CDR3 length equals 12 residues. The germline V and J ends were trimmed by 6 bases and 4 bases, with 7 bases remaining between them. CDR3 protein: CASRSGNQPQHF. The CDR3 DNA sequence: TGTGCCAGCAGGTCAGGGAATCAGCCCCAGCATTTT.

This clone was seen repeatedly, ten times or more. Different DNA sequences within this sample yield the same CDR3. V gene TRBV6-1 combines with J gene TRBJ2-7, with 12 nucleotides matching TRBD2. The germline CDR1 and CDR2 sequences are MNHNS and SASEGT. The CDR3 contains 15 residues. With V trimmed by 3 bases and J by 2 bases, 2 bases remained unmatched. The CDR3 DNA reads TGTGCCAGCAGTGACAGACTAGCGGGGGCCTACGAGCAGTACTTC. Its protein product is CASSDRLAGAYEQYF.

J is TRBJ1-1 and V is TRBV27; 7 bases line up with TRBD1. Trimming cost V 2 bases and J 1 base; bases outside gene matches: 4. The CDR3 is 15 residues long. Germline-derived CDR1 and CDR2 are MNHEY and SMNVEV (reference sequence). The CDR3 sequence is CASSLSAGGNTEAFF. The DNA of the CDR3 is TGTGCCAGCAGTTTAAGCGCAGGGGGGAACACTGAAGCTTTCTTT.

This chain links TRBV7-9 with TRBJ1-4; 11 nucleotides align to TRBD1. CDR1 and CDR2 from the germline V gene are SEHNR and FQNEAQ (reference sequence). The V and J ends lost 2 bases and 7 bases, in that order; junction bases with no gene match: 6. This CDR3 has 16 amino acids. The CDR3 loop is CASSLRIGTGGEKLFF. The CDR3 bases are TGTGCCAGCAGCTTAAGGATCGGGACAGGGGGTGAAAAACTGTTTTTT.

V and J are TRBV30 and TRBJ2-1, with a possible D match to TRBD1 (6 bases). Trimming took off 3 bases at V and 3 bases at J, with 12 bases between the two ends. The germline CDR1 and CDR2 sequences are GTSNPN and SVGIG (reference sequence). The CDR3 spans 14 residues. Here the CDR3 reads CAWRAGTIYNEQFF. The CDR3 DNA is TGTGCCTGGAGAGCCGGGACAATCTACAATGAGCAGTTCTTC.

V gene TRBV30 combines with J gene TRBJ1-4; 10 bases agree with TRBD1. There are 13 residues in the CDR3. The junction had 5 bases not matched to a gene; V was cut back by 5 bases and J by 8 bases. The V gene's germline CDR1 is GTSNPN and CDR2 SVGIG (reference sequence). CDR3 DNA sequence: TGTGCCTGGGGAGGACAGGGGGACGAAAAACTGTTTTTT. Encoded protein: CAWGGQGDEKLFF.

This chain connects TRBV4-2 to TRBJ2-3; 8 bases map to TRBD2. The CDR3 totals 16 residues. Germline V CDR1 and CDR2: LGHNA, YNFKEQ. Germline trimming cut 1 base from V and 4 bases from J; bases unmatched to any gene: 7. CDR3 in amino acids: CASSQVESGSADTQYF. The CDR3 coding sequence is TGTGCCAGCAGCCAAGTGGAAAGCGGGAGCGCAGATACGCAGTATTTT.

DNA for the CDR3: TGTGCCAGCAGTTTATTCCACAGGGGCCCTCGCGAGCAGTACTTC. Residues: CASSLFHRGPREQYF. The V gene is TRBV28, the J gene TRBJ2-7, with TRBD1 matching over 7 bases. The CDR3 totals 15 residues. Unmatched junction bases numbered 9, after V lost 1 base and J lost 6 bases. The germline gives CDR1 MDHEN, CDR2 SYDVKM.

In this sample, this clone turned up once. The rearrangement links TRBV27 to TRBJ1-3; 7 positions match TRBD1. The CDR3 runs 14 residues. Trimming took 5 bases from V and 3 from J; bases not matched to a gene: 4. CDR1 is MNHEY and CDR2 is SMNVEV in the germline V gene (reference sequence). CDR3 sequence: CASSRTGVGNTIYF. CDR3 in DNA: TGTGCCAGCAGTCGAACAGGGGTTGGAAACACCATATATTTT.

The V call is TRBV30, the J call TRBJ2-5; 10 bases fit TRBD2. Unmatched junction bases numbered 7, after V lost 4 bases and J lost 5 bases. The CDR3 has 14 amino acids. Germline V gives CDR1 GTSNPN, CDR2 SVGIG (reference sequence). The CDR3 here is CAWKPGLARETQYF. CDR3 in DNA: TGTGCCTGGAAGCCGGGACTAGCGAGGGAGACCCAGTACTTC.

This clone was observed at least ten times. The chain is built from TRBV5-6 and TRBJ2-7, with D perhaps TRBD2 (5 bases). From germline, CDR1 is SGHDT and CDR2 YYEEEE. This CDR3 is 13 amino acids long. Trimming removed 5 bases at V and 0 bases at J, with 9 bases between. The chain's CDR3 is CASRDGVSYEQYF. CDR3 coding DNA: TGTGCCAGCAGGGACGGGGTCTCCTACGAGCAGTACTTC. Full variable domain (missing parts from reference TRBV5-6 and TRBJ2-7): DAGVTQSPTHLIKTRGQQVTLRCSPKSGHDTVSWYQQALGQGPQFIFQYYEEEERQRGNFPDRFSGHQFPNYSSELNVNALLLGDSALYLCASRDGVSYEQYFGPGTRLTVT.

The chain combines TRBV6-1 with TRBJ1-1; 8 nucleotides match TRBD1. V dropped 7 bases and J dropped 1; count of bases not matched to a gene: 8. Germline V gene data show CDR1 as MNHNS and CDR2 as SASEGT. This CDR3 has 15 amino acids. Written as DNA, the CDR3 is TGTGCCAGCAACACTCCCCAGGGGGCGAACACTGAAGCTTTCTTT. Translating gives CASNTPQGANTEAFF.

The rearrangement uses TRBV25-1 and TRBJ1-1; 9 bases align to TRBD1. V lost 1 base and J lost 1; bases outside the gene matches: 7. Germline V gives CDR1 MGHDK, CDR2 SYGVNS. There are 17 residues in the CDR3. The CDR3 spells CASSEFPLGQGNTEAFF. The CDR3 region has the DNA TGTGCCAGCAGTGAATTCCCTTTGGGACAGGGGAACACTGAAGCTTTCTTT.

This clone was observed many times. The rearrangement uses TRBV18 and TRBJ1-5, with D maybe TRBD1 (5 bases). CDR3 length equals 14 residues. The V end was cut by 6 bases, the J end by 5 bases, with 14 bases between. Germline V gene lookup returns CDR1 KGHSH and CDR2 LQKENI. The CDR3 protein is CASSPGGLDQPQHF. The CDR3 region has the DNA TGTGCCAGCTCCCCGGGGGGTTTGGATCAGCCCCAGCATTTT.

This chain joins TRBV4-1 and TRBJ2-4, with TRBD1 as a possible D gene (7 bases). CDR3 size: 14 residues. V was pared by 8 bases and J by 6 bases, with 17 bases between. Germline V gene lookup returns CDR1 MGHRA and CDR2 YSYEKL. Written as DNA, the CDR3 is TGCGCCAGCCGGGAGCCGACAGGGTTAAACATTCAGTACTTC. Encoded protein: CASREPTGLNIQYF.

The chain links TRBV2 to TRBJ2-1; a possible D gene is TRBD2 (6 bases). Germline lookup yields CDR1 SNHLY and CDR2 FYNNEI. The V end lost 6 bases, the J end lost 6 bases, and 9 bases lay between the germline ends. The CDR3 has 12 amino acids. The CDR3 DNA reads TGTGCCAGCAGCAGGAGGGCCAATGAGCAGTTCTTC. Protein sequence: CASSRRANEQFF.

There are a few counts of this clone. The rearrangement uses TRBV7-6 and TRBJ1-1; TRBD1 might be the D (6 bases). Germline CDR1 is SGHVS and CDR2 is FNYEAQ. V was shortened by 1 base and J by 5 bases, with 14 bases between the two germline ends. This CDR3 is built from 15 residues. This chain's CDR3 is CASSLEGGGLTEAFF. In nucleotides, the CDR3 is TGTGCCAGCAGCTTAGAGGGGGGGGGCTTGACTGAAGCTTTCTTT. Drawing the rest from reference TRBV7-6 and TRBJ1-1, the complete variable domain is GAGVSQSPRYKVTKRGQDVALRCDPISGHVSLYWYRQALGQGPEFLTYFNYEAQQDKSGLPNDRFSAERPEGSISTLTIQRTEQRDSAMYRCASSLEGGGLTEAFFGQGTRLTVV.

The chain links TRBV29-1 to TRBJ1-1; 7 bases align to TRBD1. This CDR3 comprises 10 residues. V was pared by 5 bases and J by 7 bases, with 1 base of the junction left unmatched. Germline V gene lookup returns CDR1 SQVTM and CDR2 ANQGSEA. CDR3 sequence: CSVTGVEAFF. CDR3 DNA: TGCAGCGTTACAGGGGTTGAAGCTTTCTTT.

This chain links TRBV30 with TRBJ2-1; 14 bases line up with TRBD2. CDR1 is GTSNPN and CDR2 is SVGIG in the germline V gene (reference sequence). The ends lost 1 base at V and 5 bases at J; junction bases unmatched: 10. This CDR3 has 18 amino acids. The CDR3 reads CAWSAYRTSGGPHNEQFF. As DNA, the CDR3 is TGTGCCTGGAGTGCTTACCGGACTAGCGGGGGGCCCCACAATGAGCAGTTCTTC.

This rearrangement joins TRBV18 to TRBJ2-1; D perhaps matches TRBD1 (6 bases). With 3 bases removed from V and 4 bases from J, the gap between germline ends came to 13 bases. Germline assignment: CDR1 KGHSH and CDR2 LQKENI. This CDR3 contains 15 residues. The CDR3 bases are TGTGCCAGCTCACCTGGACAGCAGACTTACAATGAGCAGTTCTTC. This translates into CASSPGQQTYNEQFF.